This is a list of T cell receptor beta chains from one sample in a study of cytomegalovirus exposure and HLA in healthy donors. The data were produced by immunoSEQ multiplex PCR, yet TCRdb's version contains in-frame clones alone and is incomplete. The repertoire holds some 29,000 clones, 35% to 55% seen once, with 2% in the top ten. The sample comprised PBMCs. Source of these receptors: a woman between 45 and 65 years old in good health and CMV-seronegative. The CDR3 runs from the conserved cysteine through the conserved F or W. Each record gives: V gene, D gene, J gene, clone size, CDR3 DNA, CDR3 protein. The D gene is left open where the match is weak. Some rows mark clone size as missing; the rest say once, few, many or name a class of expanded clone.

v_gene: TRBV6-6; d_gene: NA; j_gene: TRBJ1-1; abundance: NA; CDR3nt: TGTGCCAGCATTTGGACTGGGATGAACACTGAAGCTTTCTTT; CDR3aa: CASIWTGMNTEAFF
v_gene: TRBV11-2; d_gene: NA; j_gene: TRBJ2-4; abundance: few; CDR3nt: TGTGCCAGCAGCTTCAGCCGCGGACAGCCGTTAGCCAAAAACATTCAGTACTTC; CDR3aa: CASSFSRGQPLAKNIQYF
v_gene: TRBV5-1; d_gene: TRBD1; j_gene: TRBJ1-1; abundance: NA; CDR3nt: TGCGCCAGCAGCCCAGGGACAGGGGGCGCCGGCACTGAAGCTTTCTTT; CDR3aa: CASSPGTGGAGTEAFF
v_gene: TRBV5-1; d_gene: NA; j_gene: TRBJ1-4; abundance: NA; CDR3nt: TGCGCCAGCAGCTTGGTTGCGGGGGCGAATAATGAAAAACTGTTTTTT; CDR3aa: CASSLVAGANNEKLFF
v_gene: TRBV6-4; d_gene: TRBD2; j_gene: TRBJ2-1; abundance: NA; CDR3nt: TGTGCCAGCAGTGAGAGGCGGGAGCCCTACAATGAGCAGTTCTTC; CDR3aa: CASSERREPYNEQFF
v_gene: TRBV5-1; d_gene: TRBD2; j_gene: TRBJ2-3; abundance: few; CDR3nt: TGCGCCAGCAGCTTGGTCCCTAGCGGGGGCCCCACAGATACGCAGTATTTT; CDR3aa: CASSLVPSGGPTDTQYF
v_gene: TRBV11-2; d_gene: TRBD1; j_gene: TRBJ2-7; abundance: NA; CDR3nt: TGTGCCAGCAGCTCCCAGGGGGCTCTGGACGAGCAGTACTTC; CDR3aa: CASSSQGALDEQYF
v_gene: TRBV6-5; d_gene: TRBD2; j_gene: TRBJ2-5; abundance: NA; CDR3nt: TGTGCCAGCAGTTACGGGACTAGCGGCCAAGAGACCCAGTACTTC; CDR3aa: CASSYGTSGQETQYF
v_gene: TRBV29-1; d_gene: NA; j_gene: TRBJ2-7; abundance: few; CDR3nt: TGCAGCGTTGATACGGGAGCGGACGAGCAGTACTTC; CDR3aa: CSVDTGADEQYF
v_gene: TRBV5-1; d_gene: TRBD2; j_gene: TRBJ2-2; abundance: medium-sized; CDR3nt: TGCGCCAGCAGCCCAATAGCGGGGGGGCCCACCGGGGAGCTGTTTTTT; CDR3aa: CASSPIAGGPTGELFF
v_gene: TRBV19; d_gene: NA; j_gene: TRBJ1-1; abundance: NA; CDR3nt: TGTGCCAGTAGTATGGGGCAGGGGAACACTGAAGCTTTCTTT; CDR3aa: CASSMGQGNTEAFF
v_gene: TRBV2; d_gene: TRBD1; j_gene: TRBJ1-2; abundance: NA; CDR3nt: TGTGCCAGCAGGGCGGACAGGGTCCGCGATGGCTACACCTTC; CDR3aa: CASRADRVRDGYTF
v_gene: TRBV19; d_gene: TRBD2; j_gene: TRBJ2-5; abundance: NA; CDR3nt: TGTGCCAGTAGTATTGTGGGAGGGCCCTCAGAGACCCAGTACTTC; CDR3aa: CASSIVGGPSETQYF
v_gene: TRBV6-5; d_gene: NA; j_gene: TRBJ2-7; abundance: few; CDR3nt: TGTGCCAGCAGCCGGGCTGGGGCCACCGGGGGCGAGCAGTACTTC; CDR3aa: CASSRAGATGGEQYF
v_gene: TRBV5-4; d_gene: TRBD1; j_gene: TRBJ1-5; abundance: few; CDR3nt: TGTGCCAGCAGCCGACAGGGGAATCAGCCCCAGCATTTT; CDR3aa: CASSRQGNQPQHF
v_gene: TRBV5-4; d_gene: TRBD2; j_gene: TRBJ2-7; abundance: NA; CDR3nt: TGTGCCAGCAGCGAGGGACTAGCGGGGGCGTCCTACGAGCAGTACTTC; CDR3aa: CASSEGLAGASYEQYF
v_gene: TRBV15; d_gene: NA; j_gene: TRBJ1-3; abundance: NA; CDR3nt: TGTGCCACCAGCAGAGATGAGAACACCATATATTTT; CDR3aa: CATSRDENTIYF
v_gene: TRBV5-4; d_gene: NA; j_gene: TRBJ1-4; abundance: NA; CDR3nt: TGTGCCAGCAGCCCCGGGGGTACTAATGAAAAACTGTTTTTT; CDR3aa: CASSPGGTNEKLFF
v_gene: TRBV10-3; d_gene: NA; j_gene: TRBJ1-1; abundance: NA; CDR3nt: TGTGCCATCAGTATTGGCGACAGACCCACTGAAGCTTTCTTT; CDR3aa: CAISIGDRPTEAFF
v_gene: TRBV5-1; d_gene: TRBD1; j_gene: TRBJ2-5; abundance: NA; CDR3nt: TGCGCCAGCAGACCGCAACCGGGACAGGGCCAAGAGACCCAGTACTTC; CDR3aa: CASRPQPGQGQETQYF
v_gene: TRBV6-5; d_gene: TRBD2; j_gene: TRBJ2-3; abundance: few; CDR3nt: TGTGCCAGCAGTTGGACTAGCCGCACAGATACGCAGTATTTT; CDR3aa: CASSWTSRTDTQYF
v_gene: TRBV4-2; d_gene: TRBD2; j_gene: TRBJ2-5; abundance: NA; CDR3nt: TGTGCCAGCAGCCACCCAAACTCCAGCGGGGTGGGAGAGACCCAGTACTTC; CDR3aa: CASSHPNSSGVGETQYF
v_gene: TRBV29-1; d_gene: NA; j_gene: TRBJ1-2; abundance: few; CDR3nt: TGCAGCGCCATCCCCGCGGCCGCGTATGGCTACACCTTC; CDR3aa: CSAIPAAAYGYTF
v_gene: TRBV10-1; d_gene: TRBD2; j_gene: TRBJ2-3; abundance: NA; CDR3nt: TGCGCCAGCAGTGAAGGACTAGCCGACCGGGATACGCAGTATTTT; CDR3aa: CASSEGLADRDTQYF
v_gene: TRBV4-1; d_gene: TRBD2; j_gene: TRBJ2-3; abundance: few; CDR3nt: TGCGCCAGCAGCCAAGAACCGGTAGGGAGGGGAGCCGGAGATACGCAGTATTTT; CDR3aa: CASSQEPVGRGAGDTQYF
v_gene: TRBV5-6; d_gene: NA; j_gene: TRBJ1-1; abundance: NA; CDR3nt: TGTGCCAGCAGCTTGTACTCCGGTTACCACACTGAAGCTTTCTTT; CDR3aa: CASSLYSGYHTEAFF
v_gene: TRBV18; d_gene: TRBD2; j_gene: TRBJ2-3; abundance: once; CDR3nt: TGTGCCAGCTCACCACGGCTAGCGGGAGGCACAGATACGCAGTATTTT; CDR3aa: CASSPRLAGGTDTQYF
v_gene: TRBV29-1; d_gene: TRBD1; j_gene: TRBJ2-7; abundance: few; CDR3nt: TGCAGCGTTAACAGGGGGGACTACGAGCAGTACTTC; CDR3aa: CSVNRGDYEQYF
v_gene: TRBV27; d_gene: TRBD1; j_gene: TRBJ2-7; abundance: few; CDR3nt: TGTGCCAGCAGTTCCCTCGCCCGGACAGGTCGCTACGAGCAGTACTTC; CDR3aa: CASSSLARTGRYEQYF
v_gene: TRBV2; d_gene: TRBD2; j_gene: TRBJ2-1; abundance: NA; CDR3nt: TGTGCCAGCAGGAGACTAGCGGGATTGAACAATGAGCAGTTCTTC; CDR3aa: CASRRLAGLNNEQFF
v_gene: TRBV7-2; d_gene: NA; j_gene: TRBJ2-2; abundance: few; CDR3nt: TGTGCCAGCAGCCCGACTCAAGACCATGTGGGGTTTTTT; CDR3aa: CASSPTQDHVGFF
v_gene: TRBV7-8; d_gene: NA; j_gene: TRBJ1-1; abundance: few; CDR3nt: TGTGCCAGCAGCTTAGGGCAGGCGAACACTGAAGCTTTCTTT; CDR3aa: CASSLGQANTEAFF
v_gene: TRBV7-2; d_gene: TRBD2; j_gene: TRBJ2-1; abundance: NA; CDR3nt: TGTGCCAGCAGCTTCGGTAGCGGGAGGGGGAATGAGCAGTTCTTC; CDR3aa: CASSFGSGRGNEQFF
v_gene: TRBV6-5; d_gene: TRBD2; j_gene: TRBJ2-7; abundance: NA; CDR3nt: TGTGCCAGCAGCCTTAGCGGGGCCTACGAGCAGTACTTC; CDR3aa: CASSLSGAYEQYF
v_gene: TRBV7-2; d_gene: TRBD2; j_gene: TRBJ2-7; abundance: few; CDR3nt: TGTGCCAGCAGCTTGCTAGCGGGTAGAGAGCAGTACTTC; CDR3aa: CASSLLAGREQYF
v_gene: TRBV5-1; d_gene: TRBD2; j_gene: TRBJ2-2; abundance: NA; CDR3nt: TGCGCCAGCAGCCGGACGGGGGGGGGCACCGGGGAGCTGTTTTTT; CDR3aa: CASSRTGGGTGELFF
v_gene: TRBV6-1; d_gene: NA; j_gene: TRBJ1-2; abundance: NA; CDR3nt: TGTGCCAGCAGTGAAGCAGGGGGATTACGGATCTATGGCTACACCTTC; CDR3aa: CASSEAGGLRIYGYTF
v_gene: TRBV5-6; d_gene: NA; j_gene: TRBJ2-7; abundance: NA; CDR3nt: TGTGCCAGCAGCTCGTCGAGGTTTGAGCAGTACTTC; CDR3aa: CASSSSRFEQYF
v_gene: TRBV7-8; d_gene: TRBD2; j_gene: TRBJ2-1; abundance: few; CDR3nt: TGTGCCAGCAGCTTATGGCTAGCGGGGGGTGAGGGCAATGAGCAGTTCTTC; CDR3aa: CASSLWLAGGEGNEQFF
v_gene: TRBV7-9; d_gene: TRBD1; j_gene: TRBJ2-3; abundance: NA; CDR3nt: TGTGCCAGCAGCTGGGGGGACAGGGACACAGATACGCAGTATTTT; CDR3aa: CASSWGDRDTDTQYF
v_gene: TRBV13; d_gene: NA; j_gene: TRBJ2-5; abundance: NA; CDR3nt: TGTGCCAGCAGCTTAGGTTCGGCAGGCGAGACCCAGTACTTC; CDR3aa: CASSLGSAGETQYF
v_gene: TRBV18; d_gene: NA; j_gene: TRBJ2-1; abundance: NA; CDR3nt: TGTGCCAGCTCACCTATACTAGCAGGTTCCTACAATGAGCAGTTCTTC; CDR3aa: CASSPILAGSYNEQFF
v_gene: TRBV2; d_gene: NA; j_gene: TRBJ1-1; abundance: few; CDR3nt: TGTGCCAGCAGTGAAGCGCTTCAGGGGAACACTGAAGCTTTCTTT; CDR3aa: CASSEALQGNTEAFF
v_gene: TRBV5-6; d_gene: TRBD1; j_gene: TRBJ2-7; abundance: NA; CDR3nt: TGTGCCAGCAGCCCAACAATACAGGGGAAGAACTACGAGCAGTACTTC; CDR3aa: CASSPTIQGKNYEQYF
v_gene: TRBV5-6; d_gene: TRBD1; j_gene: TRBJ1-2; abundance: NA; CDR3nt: TGTGCCAGCAGCTTGGCACAGGGGGGTAACTATGGCTACACCTTC; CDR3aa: CASSLAQGGNYGYTF
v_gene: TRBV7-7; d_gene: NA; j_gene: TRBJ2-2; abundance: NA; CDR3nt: TGTGCCAGCAGTCAGGGGATCACCGGGGAGCTGTTTTTT; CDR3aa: CASSQGITGELFF
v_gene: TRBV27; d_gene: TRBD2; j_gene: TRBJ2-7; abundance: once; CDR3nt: TGTGCCAGCAGCCGGGGGGGCTTGTACGAGCAGTACTTC; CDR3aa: CASSRGGLYEQYF
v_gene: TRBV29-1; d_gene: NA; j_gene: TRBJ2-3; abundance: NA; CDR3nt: TGCAGCGTTGATCCAGGCTCCGATACGCAGTATTTT; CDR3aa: CSVDPGSDTQYF
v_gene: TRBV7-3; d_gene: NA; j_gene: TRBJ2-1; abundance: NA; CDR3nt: TGTGCCAGCAGCTTAACGGGGGCTGACGAGCAGTTCTTC; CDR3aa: CASSLTGADEQFF
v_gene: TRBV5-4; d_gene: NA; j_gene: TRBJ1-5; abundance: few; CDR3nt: TGTGCCAGCAGCTTCGGGGGGGCTAATAGCAATCAGCCCCAGCATTTT; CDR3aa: CASSFGGANSNQPQHF